The 3 T cell receptor beta chains given below trace back to one sample, sequenced in a study of Ad26.COV2.S vaccination and SARS-CoV-2 variants. This sample's treatment: some 20 received Ad26.COV2.S at low or high dose, single or two shots; 5 received placebo; per-sample allocation not given. After the first vaccine or placebo injection, samples were drawn on day 63. Here immunoSEQ multiplex PCR was the method, and the copy in TCRdb shows in-frame clones only, minus some. The data contain about 370,000 clones, about 89% of them singletons. The specimen comprised peripheral blood, sampled in a trial of Ad26.COV2.S vaccine versus placebo. These receptor sequences come from a person between 18 and 65 years old who received the Ad26.COV2.S COVID-19 vaccine or a placebo.

This chain uses TRBV3-1 (or the pseudogene TRBV3-2) with TRBJ1-1; D is unclear. V lost 4 bases and J lost 2, with 5 bases in between. The germline V gene has CDR1 LGHDT and CDR2 YNNKEL (reference sequence). The CDR3 is 12 residues long. Here the CDR3 DNA reads TGTGCCAGCAGCCTACCTAACACTGAAGCTTTCTTT. Translating gives CASSLPNTEAFF.

Only a few counts were recorded for this clone. The chain has TRBV6-6 and TRBJ1-5, with 8 bases aligning to TRBD1. V lost 2 bases to trimming and J lost 1 base; unmatched junction nucleotides: 4. The germline V gene encodes CDR1 MNHNY and CDR2 SVGAGI (reference sequence). The CDR3 runs 16 residues. CDR3 sequence reads: CASSYAGGLSNQPQHF. The CDR3 bases are TGTGCCAGCAGTTACGCAGGGGGCTTGAGCAATCAGCCCCAGCATTTT.

The chain combines TRBV5-5 with TRBJ1-1; 8 bases fit TRBD1. The CDR3 is 16 residues long. In germline, CDR1 is SGHKS, CDR2 YYEKEE (reference sequence). The V gene end was trimmed by 0 bases and the J gene end by 0 bases; junction bases not matched to a gene: 4. CDR3 sequence: CASSLATGVLNTEAFF. CDR3 DNA: TGTGCCAGCAGCTTGGCGACAGGGGTATTGAACACTGAAGCTTTCTTT.